This T cell receptor beta chain originates from a study of blood T cells in healthy people across ages. Combining a sample-barcoded 5' primer with a J-beta primer mix, a second PCR ran for roughly 7 to 11 cycles. Carrying 12 random nucleotides, a template-switch adaptor labeled each individual cDNA molecule. TCRdb reprocessed the 5' RACE reads with MiXCR, giving one entry per CDR3 protein. The sample gives roughly 550,000 distinct CDR3 sequences, less than 25% of which show up once; around 10% is in the top ten. Germline lookup yields CDR1 SQVTM and CDR2 ANQGSEA. V lost 2 bases to trimming and J lost 5 bases, with 12 bases between them. The CDR3 is made up of 13 amino acids. The study's findings and limits: Without sorted subsets, naive and antigen-experienced compartments could not be conclusively compared. Changes in expanded clonotypes were possibly confounded, as the CMV status of donors was unknown. Fewer expanded clones and more diversity marked long-lived versus aged donors.

The sample holds one count of this clonotype. Its antigen is currently unknown. This sample also belongs to another study, concerning T cells of mothers and their children.

This TCR was recovered from a boy aged 5-17 years in good health. Sample: blood. V and J are TRBV29-1 and TRBJ1-2; D is unclear. DNA for the CDR3: TGCAGCGTTGAACGGGTGGGCGTGTATGGCTACACCTTC. It encodes CSVERVGVYGYTF.